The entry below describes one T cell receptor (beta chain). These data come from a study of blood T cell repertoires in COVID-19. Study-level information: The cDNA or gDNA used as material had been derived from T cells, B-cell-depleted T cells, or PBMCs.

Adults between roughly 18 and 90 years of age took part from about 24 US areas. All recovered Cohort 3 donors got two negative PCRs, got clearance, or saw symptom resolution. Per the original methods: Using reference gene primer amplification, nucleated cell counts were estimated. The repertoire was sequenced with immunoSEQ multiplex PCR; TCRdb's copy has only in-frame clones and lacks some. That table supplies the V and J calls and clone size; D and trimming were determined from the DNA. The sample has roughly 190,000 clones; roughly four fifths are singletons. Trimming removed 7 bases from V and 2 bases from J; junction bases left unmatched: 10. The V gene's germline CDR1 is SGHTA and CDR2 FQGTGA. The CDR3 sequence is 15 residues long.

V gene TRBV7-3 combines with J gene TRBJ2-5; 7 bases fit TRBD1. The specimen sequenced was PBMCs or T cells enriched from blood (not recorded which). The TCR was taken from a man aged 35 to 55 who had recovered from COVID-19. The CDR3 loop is CASNLTGREQETQYF. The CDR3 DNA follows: TGTGCCAGCAACCTGACAGGGCGAGAACAAGAGACCCAGTACTTC.